The 26 T cell receptor beta chains given below trace back to one sample, sequenced in a study of blood T cells in healthy people across ages. With a J-beta primer mix and a sample-barcoded 5' primer, a second PCR ran 7 to 11 cycles. MiXCR, run by TCRdb on the 5' RACE reads, gives a single entry per CDR3 protein. This table has 550,000 to 750,000 distinct CDR3 sequences, around 20% appearing once. Specimen: blood. The receptor set was obtained from a man aged 65-85 years in good health.

The J gene is TRBJ1-1, the V gene TRBV5-1; 7 nucleotides match TRBD1. This CDR3 is 15 amino acids long. Germline loops: CDR1 SGHRS, CDR2 YFSETQ. V dropped 4 bases and J dropped 2; count of bases not matched to a gene: 8. CDR3 loop: CASSAGQAINTEAFF. The DNA of the CDR3 is TGCGCCAGCAGCGCAGGACAGGCGATCAACACTGAAGCTTTCTTT.

This clonotype was seen a single time. The rearrangement links TRBV20-1 to TRBJ1-1, with a possible D match to TRBD1 (5 bases). This CDR3 spans 14 amino acids. V was shortened by 6 bases and J by 0 bases, with 14 bases between the two germline ends. The germline CDR1 and CDR2 sequences are DFQATT and SNEGSKA (reference sequence). In DNA, the CDR3 is TGCAGTGCAGACAGCATGACAGTGAACACTGAAGCTTTCTTT. Amino acid sequence: CSADSMTVNTEAFF.

In this sample, this clonotype turned up a few times. The V gene is TRBV29-1, the J gene TRBJ1-2, with unresolved D. V was cut by 6 bases and J by 4 bases, with 15 bases left in between. CDR3 size: 13 residues. Germline V CDR1 and CDR2: SQVTM, ANQGSEA. CDR3 sequence reads: CSVPPGGLYGYTF. CDR3 in DNA: TGCAGCGTGCCCCCAGGAGGACTCTATGGCTACACCTTC.

The chain carries TRBV3-1 and TRBJ2-3, with 9 bases matching TRBD2. The CDR3 is 17 residues long. Losses at the gene ends were 1 base for V and 0 bases for J; bases not matched to a gene: 5. Germline V gene data show CDR1 as LGHDT and CDR2 as YNNKEL (reference sequence). The CDR3 bases are TGTGCCAGCAGCCAAGGGACTAGCGTCTCTAGCACAGATACGCAGTATTTT. This gives the protein CASSQGTSVSSTDTQYF.

This clonotype was seen a few times. The chain combines TRBV5-1 with TRBJ2-7, with D maybe TRBD1 (5 bases). The CDR3 spans 13 residues. The germline CDR1 and CDR2 sequences are SGHRS and YFSETQ. With 3 bases removed from V and 3 bases from J, the gap between germline ends came to 10 bases. CDR3 protein: CASSYPGIYEQYF. In DNA form, the CDR3 reads TGCGCCAGCAGCTATCCAGGGATCTACGAGCAGTACTTC.

The chain joins TRBV12-3 or TRBV12-4 to TRBJ2-4; no reliable D call. Trimming removed 2 bases from V and 4 bases from J, with 9 bases in between. The CDR3 has 14 residues. CDR3 bases: TGTGCCAGCAGTTTATTGGGAAATAAAAACATTCAGTACTTC. Translating it yields CASSLLGNKNIQYF.

The V gene is TRBV20-1, the J gene TRBJ2-3; 10 nucleotides line up with TRBD2. CDR1 and CDR2 from the germline V gene are DFQATT and SNEGSKA (reference sequence). The trim removed 1 base at V and 2 bases at J, leaving 6 bases unmatched. The CDR3 is 16 amino acids. The CDR3 DNA is TGCAGTGCTAGAGGCCCTAGCGGGAGAACCACAGATACGCAGTATTTT. This encodes CSARGPSGRTTDTQYF.

The rearrangement joins TRBV6-2 or TRBV6-3 to TRBJ2-2; 13 bases align to TRBD2. Germline V gene sequence: CDR1 MNHEY, CDR2 SVGEGT. V shed 4 bases and J 8 bases; nucleotides not matched to a gene: 7. The CDR3 runs to 16 residues. CDR3 in DNA: TGTGCCAGCAGTTTTCCCGGGACTAGCGGGACGGGGGAGCTGTTTTTT. It is translated as CASSFPGTSGTGELFF.

The chain carries TRBV20-1 and TRBJ2-5, with 9 bases aligning to TRBD2. The CDR3 loop spans 15 amino acids. Trimming removed 5 bases from V and 1 base from J; junction bases left unmatched: 8. Germline V gene data show CDR1 as DFQATT and CDR2 as SNEGSKA (reference sequence). The CDR3 DNA is TGCAGTGCTCCACGTGCGACTAGCGGCCAAGAGACCCAGTACTTC. It codes for CSAPRATSGQETQYF.

The chain couples TRBV7-9 to TRBJ2-1, with 9 nucleotides matching TRBD2. After removal of 1 base from V and 7 bases from J, the junction contained 8 bases not matched to a gene. The CDR3 consists of 16 residues. CDR1 and CDR2 from the germline V gene are SEHNR and FQNEAQ (reference sequence). This CDR3 is CASSLGLASGNNEQFF. The CDR3 region has the DNA TGTGCCAGCAGCTTAGGTTTGGCTAGCGGGAATAATGAGCAGTTCTTC.

This clonotype was seen only a few times. The chain recombines TRBV20-1 with TRBJ2-2; the D is unclear. V lost 1 base, J lost 5 bases, and 17 bases lay in between. The CDR3 is 16 amino acids. Germline V gives CDR1 DFQATT, CDR2 SNEGSKA (reference sequence). The CDR3 bases are TGCAGTGCTAGAGGGCCGGGTTCCGGTACTACCGGGGAGCTGTTTTTT. Protein sequence: CSARGPGSGTTGELFF.

V usage is TRBV29-1 and J usage is TRBJ2-5; 14 bases fit TRBD2. The DNA end is more similar to TRBJ2-1, so the J call may be wrong. This CDR3 region has 15 residues. Per germline, CDR1 SQVTM and CDR2 ANQGSEA. DNA of the CDR3: TGCAGCGTTTCCGGGACTAGCGGGAGCGTCGATGAGCAGTTCTTC. As protein: CSVSGTSGSVDEQFF.

This chain links TRBV7-9 with TRBJ1-1; 7 nucleotides agree with TRBD1. The CDR3 covers 16 residues. V was clipped by 5 bases and J by 0 bases; unmatched bases: 9. Per germline, CDR1 SEHNR and CDR2 FQNEAQ (reference sequence). DNA for the CDR3: TGTGCCAGCAGCGGAATGACAGGGACCCTGAACACTGAAGCTTTCTTT. Translation gives CASSGMTGTLNTEAFF.

This clonotype came up a few times. V usage is TRBV6-2 or TRBV6-3 and J usage is TRBJ2-7, with TRBD1 identical over 7 bases. The CDR3 runs to 14 residues. V lost 2 bases and J lost 1; bases outside the gene matches: 2. CDR1 is MNHEY and CDR2 is SVGEGT in the germline V gene. In nucleotides, the CDR3 is TGTGCCAGCAGTTACGGGACAGAGTCCTACGAGCAGTACTTC. The encoded protein is CASSYGTESYEQYF.

The CDR3 loop reads CASSNQGAKNIQYF. In DNA form, the CDR3 reads TGTGCCAGTAGTAATCAGGGGGCCAAAAACATTCAGTACTTC. The chain employs TRBV19 and TRBJ2-4; a weak D match, TRBD1 (6 bases). The CDR3 loop spans 14 amino acids. With 4 bases removed from V and 1 base from J, the gap between germline ends came to 8 bases. The V gene's germline CDR1 is LNHDA and CDR2 SQIVND (reference sequence).

The V and J genes are TRBV28 and TRBJ2-3, with D possibly being TRBD1 or TRBD2 (5 bases each). Germline assignment: CDR1 MDHEN and CDR2 SYDVKM. V lost 4 bases to trimming and J lost 6 bases, with 23 bases between them. CDR3 length: 17 residues. The DNA of the CDR3 is TGTGCCAGCAGTTACCGACCCTCGGGAATCGAGGGGGATACGCAGTATTTT. This translates into CASSYRPSGIEGDTQYF.

V is TRBV7-9 and J is TRBJ2-1, with TRBD1 matching 8 bases. CDR3 length: 16 residues. The germline gives CDR1 SEHNR, CDR2 FQNEAQ (reference sequence). V was pared by 2 bases and J by 3 bases, with 6 bases of the junction left unmatched. DNA of the CDR3: TGTGCCAGCAGCTTAAAATCAGGGGGCGGCTACAATGAGCAGTTCTTC. Protein sequence: CASSLKSGGGYNEQFF.

This clonotype has a handful of counts. V and J are TRBV7-9 and TRBJ2-3, with D possibly being TRBD2 (6 bases). Trimming took 1 base from V and 1 from J, leaving 12 bases between them. There are 16 residues in the CDR3. Germline V gene data show CDR1 as SEHNR and CDR2 as FQNEAQ (reference sequence). This CDR3 is CASSLGRGIRTDTQYF. For the CDR3, the DNA is TGTGCCAGCAGCTTAGGACGGGGGATACGCACAGATACGCAGTATTTT. The whole variable domain, remainder taken from reference TRBV7-9 and TRBJ2-3, is DTGVSQNPRHKITKRGQNVTFRCDPISEHNRLYWYRQTLGQGPEFLTYFQNEAQLEKSRLLSDRFSAERPKGSFSTLEIQRTEQGDSAMYLCASSLGRGIRTDTQYFGPGTRLTVL.

The V and J genes are TRBV2 and TRBJ1-2; D ambiguous. Germline V gene data show CDR1 as SNHLY and CDR2 as FYNNEI. This CDR3 is 13 amino acids long. V lost 2 bases, J lost 5 bases, and 9 bases lay in between. DNA for the CDR3: TGTGCCAGCAGTGAACAGTTTGGTTATGGCTACACCTTC. Protein sequence: CASSEQFGYGYTF.

The chain recombines TRBV7-9 with TRBJ2-7, with D possibly TRBD2 on 5 matching bases. The CDR3 has 12 amino acids. V was cut by 6 bases and J by 6 bases, with 12 bases left in between. Germline loops: CDR1 SEHNR, CDR2 FQNEAQ (reference sequence). CDR3 protein: CASSRDGVEQYF. Written as DNA, the CDR3 is TGTGCCAGCAGTCGGGATGGTGTCGAGCAGTACTTC.

CDR3 sequence (DNA): TGCGCCAGCAGCTTGACCACAGGGGCGGGAGAGACCCAGTACTTC. This translates into CASSLTTGAGETQYF. The chain is built from TRBV5-1 and TRBJ2-5; 7 nucleotides align to TRBD1. The J segment lost 4 bases and the V segment lost 1 base, leaving 7 bases of the junction unmatched. CDR1 SGHRS and CDR2 YFSETQ come from the germline V gene. The CDR3 runs to 15 residues.

This clonotype was seen more than once but under ten times. The genes are TRBV16 and TRBJ2-1; 11 nucleotides match TRBD2. This CDR3 spans 14 amino acids. Germline V gene sequence: CDR1 KGHSY, CDR2 FQNENV. After removal of 8 bases from V and 2 bases from J, the junction contained 2 bases not matched to a gene. The CDR3 DNA reads TGTGCCAGCGTGACTAGCGGGGCCTACAATGAGCAGTTCTTC. It is translated as CASVTSGAYNEQFF.

This clonotype was seen many times. V and J are TRBV4-1 and TRBJ2-7; 9 bases align to TRBD2. The trim removed 0 bases at V and 2 bases at J, leaving 2 bases unmatched. The germline gives CDR1 MGHRA, CDR2 YSYEKL. CDR3 length: 15 amino acids. The CDR3 here is CASSQETSGPYEQYF. The CDR3 bases are TGCGCCAGCAGCCAAGAAACTAGCGGGCCCTACGAGCAGTACTTC.

The chain joins TRBV29-1 to TRBJ2-1; the match to TRBD2 covers 14 bases. The CDR3 contains 14 residues. V shed 8 bases, J shed 7 bases, and the junction held 7 bases outside the gene matches. Per germline, CDR1 SQVTM and CDR2 ANQGSEA. The CDR3 coding sequence is TGCAGCTTTCGGACTAGCGGGGGGATAAATGAGCAGTTCTTC. It codes for CSFRTSGGINEQFF.

V and J are TRBV5-1 and TRBJ2-2; no reliable D call. CDR3 length equals 17 residues. Trimming removed 3 bases at V and 4 bases at J, with 19 bases between. Germline CDR1 is SGHRS and CDR2 is YFSETQ. CDR3 nucleotides: TGCGCCAGCAGCTCCAGTACGAATTCAAGATCCACCGGGGAGCTGTTTTTT. It translates to CASSSSTNSRSTGELFF.

The rearrangement links TRBV24-1 to TRBJ2-3; D perhaps matches TRBD1 (5 bases). This CDR3 has 15 amino acids. Trimming shortened V by 3 bases and J by 0 bases, and 9 bases separated the two germline ends. Germline-derived CDR1 and CDR2 are KGHDR and SFDVKD. CDR3 amino acids: CATSDTAGSTDTQYF. The CDR3 DNA is TGTGCCACCAGTGATACGGCAGGGAGCACAGATACGCAGTATTTT.